This T cell receptor beta chain came from a study of blood T cells in healthy people across ages. The CDR3 is 14 residues long. The V and J ends lost 9 bases and 5 bases, in that order; junction bases with no gene match: 9. Germline CDR1 and CDR2: KGHDR and SFDVKD. This clonotype turned up a few times. Its antigen is unknown. It was with a sample-barcoded 5' primer and a J-beta primer mix that a second PCR of roughly 7 to 11 cycles was run. MiXCR, applied by TCRdb to the 5' RACE reads, yields one record per CDR3 protein. This sample has about 400,000 distinct CDR3 sequences; approximately 51% occur once, and the top ten carry 45% to 55%. Study-wide findings and caveats: Older age went with lower TCR beta diversity per million T cells, in a roughly linear way.

The receptor was derived from a man aged 60 to 69 in good health. Sequencing was performed on blood. The chain joins TRBV24-1 to TRBJ2-1, with 7 bases aligning to TRBD2. The CDR3 nucleotides read TGTGCCACCTCCCCGGGAGGTATCAACAATGAGCAGTTCTTC. The encoded protein is CATSPGGINNEQFF.